The subject of this entry is one TCR beta chain. The antigen is undetermined. CDR3 length: 14 amino acids. V shed 7 bases and J 8 bases; nucleotides not matched to a gene: 11. Germline V gene sequence: CDR1 SGHRS, CDR2 YFSETQ. Amplification used 60 Vbeta primers and 13 Jbeta primers. The assay was immunoSEQ multiplex PCR, and TCRdb's table has in-frame clones only and misses some. The table shows some 130,000 clones, with 65% to 70% occurring only once. This sample was included in a study of cytomegalovirus exposure and HLA in healthy donors. On the study more broadly: Most donors, around 81% of approximately 400 genotyped, fell in the Caucasian-associated ancestry cluster. The study's findings and limits: In a later analysis, TCR beta V- and J-gene trimming showed a link to a missense DCLRE1C variant.

The chain uses TRBV5-1 and TRBJ2-7; TRBD1 agrees at 11 bases. The source is a human donor in good health. The sequenced material came from PBMCs. CDR3 coding DNA: TGCGCCAGCGAATTGGTGGGGACAGGGGGAAAGCAGTACTTC. This sequence encodes CASELVGTGGKQYF.